This T cell receptor (beta chain) emerged from a study of regulatory T cells in long-lasting Graves disease. General study points: It was in persistent disease that TRBV28, TRBJ1-2 and TRBJ2-5 were favored.

Relying on iRepertoire HTBI primers and Arm-PCR of CDR3 regions, the team built TCR beta libraries. MiXCR, applied by TCRdb to the multiplex PCR reads, yields one record per CDR3 protein. This sample yields more than 400,000 distinct CDR3 sequences, of which 15% to 20% are seen a single time; 10% to 15% belongs to the top ten. Time point defined: newly diagnosed GD, antithyroid drugs for less than 3 months. Making the TCR library involved RNA that had been extracted from PBMCs. There are a few counts of this clonotype. What it binds is not known. V shed 6 bases and J shed 1 base, with 10 bases lying between them. The CDR3 loop spans 15 amino acids. Germline CDR1 MNHEY, CDR2 SMNVEV (reference sequence). This sample also belongs to another study, concerning T cells in Graves' hyperthyroidism and ophthalmopathy. That paper adds: The model's output predicted ophthalmopathy at a median of around 6.9 months prior to onset.

The TCR was taken from a man between 40 and 49 years old with Graves disease. This chain connects TRBV27 to TRBJ2-6; D possibly corresponds to TRBD2 (5 bases). The sequencing used peripheral blood mononuclear cells (PBMCs), collected at new diagnosis, from a patient treated with antithyroid drugs. The CDR3 coding sequence is TGTGCCAGCAGAGCAGCGGCTTCTGGGGCCAACGTCCTGACTTTC. As protein: CASRAAASGANVLTF.